This T cell receptor (beta chain) derives from a study of blood T cell repertoires in COVID-19. Cohort assignment relied on participant-reported clinical history. Cohort 3 donors counted as recovered after two negative PCRs, clearance, or resolved symptoms. The CDR3 loop spans 17 amino acids. The germline V gene has CDR1 SGHTA and CDR2 FQGNSA. The junction had 9 bases not matched to a gene; V was cut back by 0 bases and J by 7 bases. In the original processing: By means of reference gene primer amplification, nucleated cell counts were estimated. TCRdb keeps only in-frame clones here, not all; method: immunoSEQ multiplex PCR. For V, J and clone size, that table is used; D and trimming come from the DNA. The sample lists a few hundred thousand clones, 65% to 85% occurring once.

The rearrangement uses TRBV7-2 and TRBJ2-1, with TRBD2 matching 10 bases. This TCR derives from a middle-aged woman who had recovered from COVID-19. Sequenced: PBMCs or T cells enriched from blood (not recorded which). CDR3 DNA sequence: TGTGCCAGCAGCTTAGCGGTACTAGCGGGATCGCTTAATGAGCAGTTCTTC. Its protein is CASSLAVLAGSLNEQFF.